The 29 T cell receptor beta chains listed next were all sequenced from one sample in a study of T cell repertoires in cytomegalovirus infection. Their cognate antigens are unknown. In TCRdb, the reads were re-called with MiXCR into one record per CDR3 protein. The table includes about 270,000 distinct CDR3 sequences, under 25% detected once. The sequences come from cultured PBMCs, collected from culture after CMV antigen stimulation. The receptors stem from a human donor in good health (CMV status not recorded). Some clones in this sample may be carry-over from other donors' samples.

The genes are TRBV6-2 or TRBV6-3 and TRBJ2-7; the D is unclear. The V gene lost 6 bases and the J gene lost 2 bases, with 17 bases spanning the gap. The CDR3 consists of 15 residues. Germline CDR1 is MNHEY and CDR2 is SVGEGT. The CDR3 sequence is CASSRSPTSAYEQYV. The CDR3 nucleotides are TGTGCCAGCAGCCGAAGTCCCACCTCAGCCTACGAGCAGTACGTC.

The gene calls are TRBV5-8 and TRBJ2-3; no clear D. This CDR3 is built from 14 residues. V was cut by 4 bases and J by 4 bases, with 13 bases left in between. Germline CDR1 and CDR2: SGHTS and YDEGEE. The CDR3 sequence is CASSQDIGADTQYF. The CDR3 DNA follows: TGTGCCAGCAGCCAGGATATTGGAGCAGATACGCAGTATTTT.

V is TRBV19 and J is TRBJ2-2; D ambiguous. This CDR3 is 13 amino acids long. Trimming stripped 6 bases from V and 4 bases from J, with 9 bases between. Germline V gene sequence: CDR1 LNHDA, CDR2 SQIVND (reference sequence). CDR3 nucleotides: TGTGCCAGTAGGGGCACAAGCACCGGGGAGCTGTTTTTT. Its protein product is CASRGTSTGELFF.

This clonotype was observed many times. The gene calls are TRBV7-6 and TRBJ2-2; 7 bases agree with TRBD2. The CDR3 is 16 residues long. Per the germline V gene, CDR1 is SGHVS and CDR2 is FNYEAQ. V dropped 2 bases and J dropped 2; count of bases not matched to a gene: 5. CDR3 sequence (DNA): TGTGCCAGCAGCTTAACGGGGGGTCCAAACACCGGGGAGCTGTTTTTT. It specifies CASSLTGGPNTGELFF.

This rearrangement joins TRBV6-5 to TRBJ2-1, with D possibly being TRBD2 (7 bases). Trimming removed 8 bases at V and 8 bases at J, with 16 bases between. Germline V gives CDR1 MNHEY, CDR2 SVGAGI. The CDR3 totals 13 residues. The CDR3 here is CASAGTGRDEQFF. The CDR3 nucleotides are TGTGCCAGCGCGGGCACAGGGAGGGATGAGCAGTTCTTC.

This clonotype was observed a few times. The genes are TRBV5-6 and TRBJ1-4; 10 nucleotides match TRBD1. Germline CDR1 SGHDT, CDR2 YYEEEE. After removal of 0 bases from V and 0 bases from J, the junction contained 5 bases not matched to a gene. The CDR3 is 18 amino acids. The CDR3 sequence: CASSLAGQGLSTNEKLFF. The CDR3 nucleotides are TGTGCCAGCAGCTTGGCGGGACAGGGGCTCTCAACTAATGAAAAACTGTTTTTT. The variable domain in full, completed from reference TRBV5-6 and TRBJ1-4, reads DAGVTQSPTHLIKTRGQQVTLRCSPKSGHDTVSWYQQALGQGPQFIFQYYEEEERQRGNFPDRFSGHQFPNYSSELNVNALLLGDSALYLCASSLAGQGLSTNEKLFFGSGTQLSVL.

This clonotype has only a few counts. The chain employs TRBV11-2 and TRBJ2-3, with D unclear. The CDR3 runs to 12 residues. V gave up 4 bases and J gave up 7 bases, with 9 bases separating them. Germline values: CDR1 SGHAT, CDR2 FQNNGV. The CDR3 sequence is CASSSRPNTQYF. The CDR3 DNA reads as TGTGCCAGCAGCTCGCGACCGAATACGCAGTATTTT.

The rearrangement uses TRBV19 and TRBJ2-3; 7 bases match TRBD2. Germline CDR1 reads LNHDA; CDR2 reads SQIVND (reference sequence). The CDR3 consists of 15 residues. V shed 6 bases, J shed 2 bases, and the junction held 8 bases outside the gene matches. CDR3 in amino acids: CASRTPGLHTDTQYF. The CDR3 DNA is TGTGCCAGTAGGACGCCGGGACTACACACAGATACGCAGTATTTT.

This clonotype was counted only a few times. This chain joins TRBV14 and TRBJ2-3, with 8 bases matching TRBD2. With 3 bases clipped from V and 6 bases from J, the junction kept 8 bases outside the gene matches. Germline loops: CDR1 SGHDN, CDR2 FVKESK. This CDR3 spans 15 amino acids. The CDR3 loop reads CASSHRTSRLDTQYF. As DNA, the CDR3 is TGTGCCAGCAGCCATAGGACTAGCCGGCTGGATACGCAGTATTTT.

This clonotype was seen more than once but under ten times. The rearrangement links TRBV11-2 to TRBJ1-5; D gene ambiguous. Per the germline V gene, CDR1 is SGHAT and CDR2 is FQNNGV. The CDR3 loop spans 12 amino acids. The V end lost 0 bases, the J end lost 11 bases, and 8 bases lay between the germline ends. The CDR3 reads CASSLDLATQHF. The CDR3 nucleotides are TGTGCCAGCAGCTTAGATCTCGCTACCCAGCATTTT.

This clonotype was found many times. V usage is TRBV7-2 and J usage is TRBJ2-7; no firm D call. The V gene's germline CDR1 is SGHTA and CDR2 FQGNSA. The CDR3 loop spans 14 amino acids. Trimming cost V 5 bases and J 4 bases, with 15 bases left between them. The CDR3 DNA is TGTGCCAGCAGCCTCCACCCACCTCCTTACGAGCAGTACTTC. It encodes CASSLHPPPYEQYF.

The table lists this clonotype with many counts. This sequence joins TRBV7-8 and TRBJ2-1, with TRBD1 matching 7 bases. This CDR3 contains 12 residues. Germline V lookup: CDR1 SGHVS, CDR2 FQNEAQ. The V segment lost 5 bases and the J segment 6 bases; nucleotides outside the gene matches: 1. CDR3 DNA: TGTGCCAGCAGCAACAGGGGCAATGAGCAGTTCTTC. Translated: CASSNRGNEQFF.

This clonotype was detected only a few times. The chain couples TRBV27 to TRBJ2-1, with D maybe TRBD2 (6 bases). The CDR3 sequence is 16 residues long. From germline, CDR1 is MNHEY and CDR2 SMNVEV (reference sequence). Trimming pared 5 bases from V and 7 bases from J, leaving 21 bases between. The CDR3 nucleotides read TGTGCCAGCAGTAAGCGGCAGGGAGGCGCACTTAATGAGCAGTTCTTC. Amino acids: CASSKRQGGALNEQFF.

This clonotype appeared many times. This chain uses TRBV7-6 with TRBJ2-1; D is possibly TRBD1 or TRBD2 (5 bases each). Germline assignment: CDR1 SGHVS and CDR2 FNYEAQ. V dropped 2 bases and J dropped 8 bases, with 16 bases sitting between them. This CDR3 region has 15 residues. This CDR3 reads CASSLTTGRLDEQFF. The CDR3 nucleotides read TGTGCCAGCAGCTTAACAACGGGACGACTTGATGAGCAGTTCTTC.

Many counts were recorded for this clonotype. The chain recombines TRBV6-5 with TRBJ1-1; D perhaps matches TRBD1 (5 bases). The germline gives CDR1 MNHEY, CDR2 SVGAGI. The V and J ends lost 2 bases and 1 base respectively, with 5 bases between them. This CDR3 spans 13 amino acids. CDR3 coding DNA: TGTGCCAGCAGTTACGGACAGAACACTGAAGCTTTCTTT. It encodes CASSYGQNTEAFF.

This clonotype has more than one count but fewer than ten. The chain carries TRBV20-1 and TRBJ2-7; 8 bases line up with TRBD1. CDR3 length equals 11 residues. Germline V gives CDR1 DFQATT, CDR2 SNEGSKA (reference sequence). V shed 6 bases, J shed 3 bases, and the junction held 1 base outside the gene matches. DNA of the CDR3: TGCAGTGCCGACAGGGGCTACGAGCAGTACTTC. Its protein is CSADRGYEQYF.

This clonotype has just a few counts. CDR3 protein: CASSLAHRTESYEQYV. CDR3 coding DNA: TGTGCCAGCAGTTTGGCTCACAGGACGGAATCCTACGAGCAGTACGTC. The chain links TRBV12-3 or TRBV12-4 to TRBJ2-7; possible D gene TRBD1, 5 bases. Trimming shortened V by 3 bases and J by 1 base, and 16 bases separated the two germline ends. This CDR3 spans 16 amino acids.

The gene calls are TRBV14 and TRBJ2-1; 7 nucleotides agree with TRBD2. J was trimmed by 8 bases and V by 4 bases; bases with no gene match: 11. The CDR3 totals 15 residues. Germline V gene sequence: CDR1 SGHDN, CDR2 FVKESK. The CDR3 sequence: CASSRNGLVLDEQFF. The DNA of the CDR3 is TGTGCCAGCAGCCGCAACGGACTAGTCTTGGATGAGCAGTTCTTC.

This clonotype was recorded a few times. The chain combines TRBV15 with TRBJ2-3; TRBD2 agrees at 13 bases. Germline CDR1 reads LNHNV; CDR2 reads YYDKDF (reference sequence). This CDR3 has 18 amino acids. The ends lost 5 bases at V and 3 bases at J; junction bases unmatched: 11. The CDR3 nucleotides are TGTGCCACCAGCCGCCTGGGACTAGCGGGATCAGGGACAGATACGCAGTATTTT. Protein: CATSRLGLAGSGTDTQYF.

The gene calls are TRBV6-2 or TRBV6-3 and TRBJ2-5; D is uncertain. The CDR3 loop spans 12 amino acids. Germline-derived CDR1 and CDR2 are MNHEY and SVGEGT. V dropped 6 bases and J dropped 5 bases, with 10 bases sitting between them. The CDR3 DNA reads TGTGCCAGCAGCCAGTTTCGGGAGACCCAGTACTTC. Its translation is CASSQFRETQYF.

This chain links TRBV12-3 or TRBV12-4 with TRBJ1-2; possibly TRBD1 for D (6 bases). The CDR3 runs 14 residues. V was clipped by 5 bases and J by 4 bases, with 14 bases between them. CDR3: CASSKQVGAYGYTF. The CDR3 DNA follows: TGTGCCAGCAGTAAACAGGTGGGGGCCTATGGCTACACCTTC.

The chain uses TRBV7-6 and TRBJ1-2; no clear D. Per germline, CDR1 SGHVS and CDR2 FNYEAQ. V was pared by 5 bases and J by 2 bases, with 12 bases between. CDR3 size: 14 residues. The chain's CDR3 is CASSRGPGNYGYTF. CDR3 in DNA: TGTGCCAGCAGCCGAGGGCCTGGCAACTATGGCTACACCTTC.

This clonotype occurred once. A junction boundary mismatches the germline segment, possibly from a read error. This chain joins TRBV6-5 and TRBJ2-5, with a tentative D call TRBD2 (6 bases). Germline CDR1 and CDR2: MNHEY and SVGAGI. The CDR3 spans 14 residues. CDR3 protein: CASSSPSLRETRYF. CDR3 DNA: TGTGCCAGCAGTTCGCCTAGCCTACGGGAGACCCGGTACTTC.

This clonotype occurred many times. The rearrangement joins TRBV19 to TRBJ1-5; unclear D gene. V was shortened by 7 bases and J by 2 bases, with 15 bases between the two germline ends. The germline V gene encodes CDR1 LNHDA and CDR2 SQIVND (reference sequence). This CDR3 comprises 15 residues. CDR3 sequence: CASKNRGMGNQPQHF. The CDR3 DNA sequence: TGTGCCAGTAAGAACCGCGGGATGGGCAATCAGCCCCAGCATTTT.

This clonotype was observed a few times. The rearrangement links TRBV4-3 to TRBJ1-2, with 8 positions matching TRBD1. Germline CDR1 LGHNA, CDR2 YSLEER. The CDR3 is 15 residues long. J gave up 4 bases and V 1 base, and 5 bases lay outside the gene matches. The CDR3: CASSQAQGATYGYTF. The CDR3 nucleotides read TGCGCCAGCAGCCAAGCCCAGGGGGCTACCTATGGCTACACCTTC.

There are a few counts of this clonotype. The chain employs TRBV27 and TRBJ1-5; 7 nucleotides agree with TRBD1. This CDR3 has 13 amino acids. The J segment lost 7 bases and the V segment lost 3 bases, leaving 3 bases of the junction unmatched. Germline-derived CDR1 and CDR2 are MNHEY and SMNVEV (reference sequence). The CDR3: CASSLKGAQPQHF. For the CDR3, the DNA is TGTGCCAGCAGTTTGAAGGGGGCCCAGCCCCAGCATTTT.

The chain joins TRBV18 to TRBJ2-5; 7 bases map to TRBD1. The germline gives CDR1 KGHSH, CDR2 LQKENI. The CDR3 runs 13 residues. Unmatched junction bases numbered 2, after V lost 7 bases and J lost 0 bases. CDR3 region: CASLQGYQETQYF. The CDR3, as DNA: TGTGCCAGCTTACAGGGGTACCAAGAGACCCAGTACTTC.

V gene TRBV6-1 combines with J gene TRBJ2-7; D might be TRBD1 (5 bases). The CDR3 has 16 amino acids. V lost 4 bases and J lost 5, with 21 bases in between. Germline CDR1 is MNHNS and CDR2 is SASEGT. CDR3: CASSGALGAKVHEQYF. The CDR3 DNA follows: TGTGCCAGCAGTGGGGCCCTAGGGGCCAAGGTCCACGAGCAGTACTTC.

This clonotype was recorded a few times. The chain is built from TRBV24-1 and TRBJ2-6, with D unclear. The CDR3 has 15 amino acids. The V gene lost 4 bases and the J gene lost 2 bases, with 8 bases spanning the gap. The V gene's germline CDR1 is KGHDR and CDR2 SFDVKD. CDR3: CATSDAGTGANVLTF. CDR3 in DNA: TGTGCCACCAGTGACGCAGGTACTGGGGCCAACGTCCTGACTTTC.